The rows below give T cell receptor beta chains drawn from one sample of a study of cytomegalovirus exposure and HLA in healthy donors. Here immunoSEQ multiplex PCR was the method, and the copy in TCRdb shows in-frame clones only, minus some. The sample shows more than 95,000 clones, approximately 79% of them seen only once. The sequenced sample consisted of PBMCs. These receptors were collected from a man in his fifties or sixties in good health and CMV-seropositive. CDR3s include the opening cysteine and the closing phenylalanine or tryptophan. D genes are given only for firm matches. Size is stated for part of the rows, as once, few or many counts, or as a class when the clone is expanded.

D	V	J	size	DNA	CDR3
.	TRBV7-8	TRBJ2-3	.	TGTGCCAGCAGCTCCTCACAAGGGGCAGATACGCAGTATTTT	CASSSSQGADTQYF
TRBD1	TRBV6-6	TRBJ1-3	.	TGTGCCAGCAGTTACGGTCAGGGGGCAGGAAACACCATATATTTT	CASSYGQGAGNTIYF
.	TRBV5-1	TRBJ1-1	.	TGCGCCAGCAGCCTCGGACAAACGGGGAACACTGAAGCTTTCTTT	CASSLGQTGNTEAFF
TRBD1	TRBV29-1	TRBJ2-1	.	TGCAGCGTTGAAGGGGACAGGAGCAATGAGCAGTTCTTC	CSVEGDRSNEQFF
.	TRBV4-1	TRBJ2-3	.	TGCGCCAGCAGCCAAGAGCTGGAGGATACGCAGTATTTT	CASSQELEDTQYF
TRBD2	TRBV6-5	TRBJ2-5	.	TGTGCCAGCAGTTCCCCCCCTAGCGGGGGGGCTGAGACCCAGTACTTC	CASSSPPSGGAETQYF
TRBD1	TRBV19	TRBJ1-1	.	TGTGCCAGTAGTCTACGCTCTTTTTCCGGGACAGGGAGTCCGAACACTGAAGCTTTCTTT	CASSLRSFSGTGSPNTEAFF
.	TRBV5-1	TRBJ1-4	.	TGCGCCAGCAGCTTCGGGGGTGGGAATGAAAAACTGTTTTTT	CASSFGGGNEKLFF
.	TRBV19	TRBJ2-2	.	TGTGCCAGTAGTATAGATACCCCCACTACAAACACCGGGGAGCTGTTTTTT	CASSIDTPTTNTGELFF
TRBD1	TRBV18	TRBJ1-6	.	TGTGCCAGCTCACCAGGGACAGGGTCTAATTCACCCCTCCACTTT	CASSPGTGSNSPLHF
TRBD1	TRBV6-1	TRBJ1-1	few	TGTGCCAGCCGAGAACAGGGGGCTATAATCACTGAAGCTTTCTTT	CASREQGAIITEAFF